This T cell receptor (beta chain) was recorded in a study of T-cell memory formation after mild COVID-19. Study-wide results and caveats: Contracting CD4+ clones sat mainly in CM and EM; CD8+ in EMRA.

Each CDR3 protein is one row after TCRdb ran MiXCR on the 5' RACE reads. Altogether about 340,000 distinct CDR3 sequences are present, 15% to 20% being singletons, with the ten largest covering approximately 20%. This clonotype was seen more than once but under ten times. Its antigen is still unknown. The CDR3 loop spans 14 amino acids. The V segment lost 6 bases and the J segment 9 bases; nucleotides outside the gene matches: 6. The germline V gene encodes CDR1 SNHLY and CDR2 FYNNEI. This chain uses TRBV2 with TRBJ2-1; 12 bases fit TRBD1. The sequenced sample consisted of PBMCs or a T cell subset sorted from them (not recorded which). The clonotype comes from a young man who had mild COVID-19 (a few samples of this study predate the infection). Cell type and time point are not known. The CDR3: CASRGQGAISEQFF. CDR3 coding DNA: TGTGCCAGCAGGGGACAGGGGGCAATCAGTGAGCAGTTCTTC.